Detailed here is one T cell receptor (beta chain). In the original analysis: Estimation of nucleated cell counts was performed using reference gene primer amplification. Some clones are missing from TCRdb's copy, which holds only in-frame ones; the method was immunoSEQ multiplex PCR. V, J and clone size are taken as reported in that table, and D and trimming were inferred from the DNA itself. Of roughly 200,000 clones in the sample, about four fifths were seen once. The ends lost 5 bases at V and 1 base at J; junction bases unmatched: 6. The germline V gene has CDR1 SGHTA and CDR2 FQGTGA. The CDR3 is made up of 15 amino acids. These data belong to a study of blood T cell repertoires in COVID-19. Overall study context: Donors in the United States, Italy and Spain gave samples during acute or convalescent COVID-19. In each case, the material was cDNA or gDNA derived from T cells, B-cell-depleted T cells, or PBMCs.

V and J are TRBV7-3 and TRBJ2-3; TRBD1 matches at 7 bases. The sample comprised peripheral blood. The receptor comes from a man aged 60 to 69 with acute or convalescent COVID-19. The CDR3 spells CASSRDRAGTDTQYF. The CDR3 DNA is TGTGCCAGCAGCAGAGACAGGGCAGGCACAGATACGCAGTATTTT.